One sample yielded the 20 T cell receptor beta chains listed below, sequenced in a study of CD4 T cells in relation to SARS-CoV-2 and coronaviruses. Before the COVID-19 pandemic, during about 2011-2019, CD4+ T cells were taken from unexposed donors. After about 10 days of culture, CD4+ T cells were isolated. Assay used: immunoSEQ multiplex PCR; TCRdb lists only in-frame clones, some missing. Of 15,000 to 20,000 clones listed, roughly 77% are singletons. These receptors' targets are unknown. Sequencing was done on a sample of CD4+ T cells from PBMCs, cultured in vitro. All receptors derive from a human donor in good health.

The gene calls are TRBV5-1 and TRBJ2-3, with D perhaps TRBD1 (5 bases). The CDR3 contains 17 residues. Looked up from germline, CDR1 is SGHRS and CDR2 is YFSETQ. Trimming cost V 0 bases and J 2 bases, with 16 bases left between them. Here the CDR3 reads CASSLGLGIGATDTQYF. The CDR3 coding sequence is TGCGCCAGCAGCTTGGGGCTAGGGATTGGGGCCACAGATACGCAGTATTTT.

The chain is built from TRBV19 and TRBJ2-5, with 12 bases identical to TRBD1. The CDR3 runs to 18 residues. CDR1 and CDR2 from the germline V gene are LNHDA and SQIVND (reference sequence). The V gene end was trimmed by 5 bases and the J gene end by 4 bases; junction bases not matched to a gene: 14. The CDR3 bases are TGTGCCAGTAGTCGACTACCGGGACAGGGGGCTGGTGGAGAGACCCAGTACTTC. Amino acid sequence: CASSRLPGQGAGGETQYF.

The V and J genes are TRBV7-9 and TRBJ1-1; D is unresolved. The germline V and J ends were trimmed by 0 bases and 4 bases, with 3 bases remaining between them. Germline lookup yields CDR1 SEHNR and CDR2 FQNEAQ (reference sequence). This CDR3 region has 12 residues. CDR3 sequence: CASSLASTEAFF. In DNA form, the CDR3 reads TGTGCCAGCAGCTTAGCCAGCACTGAAGCTTTCTTT. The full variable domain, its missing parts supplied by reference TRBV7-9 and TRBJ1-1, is DTGVSQNPRHKITKRGQNVTFRCDPISEHNRLYWYRQTLGQGPEFLTYFQNEAQLEKSRLLSDRFSAERPKGSFSTLEIQRTEQGDSAMYLCASSLASTEAFFGQGTRLTVV.

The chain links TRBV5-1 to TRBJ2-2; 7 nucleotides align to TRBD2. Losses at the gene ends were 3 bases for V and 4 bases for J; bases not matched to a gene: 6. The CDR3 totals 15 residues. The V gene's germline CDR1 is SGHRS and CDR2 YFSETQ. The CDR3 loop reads CASSSLAETTGELFF. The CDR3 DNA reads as TGCGCCAGCAGCTCCCTAGCGGAAACCACCGGGGAGCTGTTTTTT.

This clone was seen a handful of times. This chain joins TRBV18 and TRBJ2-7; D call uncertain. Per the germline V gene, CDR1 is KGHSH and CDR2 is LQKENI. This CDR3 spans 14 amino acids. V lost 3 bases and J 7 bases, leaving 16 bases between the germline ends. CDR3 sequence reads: CASSPASSYVEQYF. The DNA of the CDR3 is TGTGCCAGCTCACCGGCCTCCTCCTACGTAGAGCAGTACTTC.

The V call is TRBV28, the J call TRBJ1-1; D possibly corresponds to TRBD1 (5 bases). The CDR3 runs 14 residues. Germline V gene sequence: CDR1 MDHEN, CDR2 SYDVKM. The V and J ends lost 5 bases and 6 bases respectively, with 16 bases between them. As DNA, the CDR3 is TGTGCCAGCAGTCAACCCCCAGGGAGCGCTGAAGCTTTCTTT. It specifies CASSQPPGSAEAFF.

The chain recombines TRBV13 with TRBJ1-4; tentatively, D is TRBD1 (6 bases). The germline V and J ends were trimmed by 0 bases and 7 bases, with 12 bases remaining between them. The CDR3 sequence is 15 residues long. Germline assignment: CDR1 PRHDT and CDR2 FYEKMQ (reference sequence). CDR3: CASSLGRGRGEKLFF. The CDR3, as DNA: TGTGCCAGCAGCTTAGGGAGGGGGAGAGGTGAAAAACTGTTTTTT.

CDR3 nucleotide sequence: TGTGCCAGCAGCCCCCTCCCTCACAGGGGAGGTGAAAAACTGTTTTTT. It codes for CASSPLPHRGGEKLFF. The chain is built from TRBV7-6 and TRBJ1-4; 7 nucleotides line up with TRBD1. Unmatched junction bases numbered 13, after V lost 5 bases and J lost 7 bases. CDR1 is SGHVS, CDR2 FNYEAQ, per germline. This CDR3 spans 16 amino acids. The full variable domain, in which reference TRBV7-6 and TRBJ1-4 provide the parts outside the CDR3, is GAGVSQSPRYKVTKRGQDVALRCDPISGHVSLYWYRQALGQGPEFLTYFNYEAQQDKSGLPNDRFSAERPEGSISTLTIQRTEQRDSAMYRCASSPLPHRGGEKLFFGSGTQLSVL.

As DNA, the CDR3 is TGTGCCAGCAAACGACCGGGACAGCTGTCCTACGAGCAGTACTTC. Translating gives CASKRPGQLSYEQYF. This chain uses TRBV6-5 with TRBJ2-7; 7 bases are shared with TRBD1. V gave up 7 bases and J gave up 1 base; unmatched junction bases: 10. The CDR3 runs to 15 residues. CDR1 and CDR2 from the germline V gene are MNHEY and SVGAGI.

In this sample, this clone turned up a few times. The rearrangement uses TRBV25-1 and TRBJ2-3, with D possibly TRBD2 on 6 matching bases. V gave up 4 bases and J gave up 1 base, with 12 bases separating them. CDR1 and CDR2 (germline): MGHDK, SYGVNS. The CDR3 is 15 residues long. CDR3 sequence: CASSALGGGTDTQYF. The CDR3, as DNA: TGTGCCAGCAGTGCCCTGGGGGGAGGCACAGATACGCAGTATTTT.

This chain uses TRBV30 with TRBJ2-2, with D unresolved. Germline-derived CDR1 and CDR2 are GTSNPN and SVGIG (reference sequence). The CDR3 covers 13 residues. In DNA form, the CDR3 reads TGTGCTTCCCAGGCTCAAAACCCCGGGGAGCTGTTTTTT. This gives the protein CASQAQNPGELFF.

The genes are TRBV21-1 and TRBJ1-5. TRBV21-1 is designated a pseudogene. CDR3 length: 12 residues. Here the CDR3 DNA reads TGTGCCAGCAGCAAAGGGAATCAGCCCCAGCATTTT. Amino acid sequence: CASSKGNQPQHF.

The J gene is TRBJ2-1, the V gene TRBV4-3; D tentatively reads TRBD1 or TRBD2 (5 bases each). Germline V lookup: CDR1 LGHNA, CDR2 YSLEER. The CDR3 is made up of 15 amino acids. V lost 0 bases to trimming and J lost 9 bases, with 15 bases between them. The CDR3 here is CASSQETGDPREQFF. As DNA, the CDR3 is TGCGCCAGCAGCCAAGAGACCGGGGACCCTCGTGAGCAGTTCTTC.

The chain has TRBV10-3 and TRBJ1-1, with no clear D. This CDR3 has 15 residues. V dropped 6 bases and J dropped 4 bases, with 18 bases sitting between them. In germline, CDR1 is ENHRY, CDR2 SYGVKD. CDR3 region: CAIREQDAFTTEAFF. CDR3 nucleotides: TGTGCCATCAGGGAACAAGACGCTTTTACCACTGAAGCTTTCTTT.

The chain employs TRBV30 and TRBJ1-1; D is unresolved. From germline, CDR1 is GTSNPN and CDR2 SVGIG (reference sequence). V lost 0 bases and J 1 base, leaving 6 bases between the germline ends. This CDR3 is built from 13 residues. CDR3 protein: CAWSVSQNTEAFF. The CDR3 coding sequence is TGTGCCTGGAGTGTATCCCAGAACACTGAAGCTTTCTTT.

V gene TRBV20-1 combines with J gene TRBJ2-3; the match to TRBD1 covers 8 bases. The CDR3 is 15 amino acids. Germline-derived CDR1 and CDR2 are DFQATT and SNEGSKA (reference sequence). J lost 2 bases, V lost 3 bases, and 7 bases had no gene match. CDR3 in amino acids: CSASVRTGYTDTQYF. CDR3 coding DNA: TGCAGTGCTAGTGTCAGGACAGGGTACACAGATACGCAGTATTTT.

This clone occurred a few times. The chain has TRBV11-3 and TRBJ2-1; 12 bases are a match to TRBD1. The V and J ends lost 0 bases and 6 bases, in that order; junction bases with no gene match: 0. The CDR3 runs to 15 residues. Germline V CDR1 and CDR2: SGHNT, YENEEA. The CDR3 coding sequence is TGTGCCAGCAGCTTAGAGGGACAGGGGGCCAATGAGCAGTTCTTC. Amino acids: CASSLEGQGANEQFF.

The DNA for the CDR3 is TGTGCCTGGAGTGTACCTCGCAGAGACAATGAGCAGTTCTTC. It specifies CAWSVPRRDNEQFF. The chain uses TRBV30 and TRBJ2-1, with D unclear. V was trimmed by 0 bases and J by 5 bases, leaving 11 bases between them. The germline V gene has CDR1 GTSNPN and CDR2 SVGIG (reference sequence). CDR3 length equals 14 residues.

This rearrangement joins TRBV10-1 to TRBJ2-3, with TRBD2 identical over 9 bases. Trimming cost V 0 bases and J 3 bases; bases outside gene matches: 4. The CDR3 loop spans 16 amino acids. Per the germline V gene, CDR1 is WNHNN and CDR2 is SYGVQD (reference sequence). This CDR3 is CASSESIGLATDTQYF. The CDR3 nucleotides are TGCGCCAGCAGTGAGTCGATAGGACTAGCGACAGATACGCAGTATTTT.

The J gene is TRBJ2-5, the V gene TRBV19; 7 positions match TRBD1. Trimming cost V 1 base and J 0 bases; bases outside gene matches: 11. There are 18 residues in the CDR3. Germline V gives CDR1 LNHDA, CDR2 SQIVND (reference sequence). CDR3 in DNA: TGTGCCAGTAGTATAGGTGGGAATGGACAGGCGTACCAAGAGACCCAGTACTTC. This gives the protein CASSIGGNGQAYQETQYF.